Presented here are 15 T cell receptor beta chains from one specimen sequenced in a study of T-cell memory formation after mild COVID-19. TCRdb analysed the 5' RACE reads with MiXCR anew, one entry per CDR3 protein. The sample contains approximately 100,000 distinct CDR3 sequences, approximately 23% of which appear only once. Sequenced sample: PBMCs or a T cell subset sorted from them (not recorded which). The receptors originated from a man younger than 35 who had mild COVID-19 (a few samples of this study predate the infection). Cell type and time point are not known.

The CDR3 reads CASSLFRAAETQYF. CDR3 bases: TGTGCCAGCAGTTTGTTCAGGGCTGCAGAGACCCAGTACTTC. The chain couples TRBV12-3 or TRBV12-4 to TRBJ2-5; TRBD1 is a possible D gene (5 bases). Trimming left V 3 bases short and J 4 bases short, with 12 bases between. The CDR3 covers 14 residues.

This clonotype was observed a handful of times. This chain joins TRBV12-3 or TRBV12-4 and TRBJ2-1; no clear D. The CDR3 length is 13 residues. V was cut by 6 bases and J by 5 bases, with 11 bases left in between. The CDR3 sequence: CASRPIPNNEQFF. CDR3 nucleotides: TGTGCCAGCAGACCGATTCCGAACAATGAGCAGTTCTTC.

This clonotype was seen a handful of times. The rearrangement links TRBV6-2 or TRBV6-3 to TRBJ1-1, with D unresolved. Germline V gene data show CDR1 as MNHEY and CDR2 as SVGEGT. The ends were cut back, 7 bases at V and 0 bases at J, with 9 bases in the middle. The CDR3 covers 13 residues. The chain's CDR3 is CASIRHLNTEAFF. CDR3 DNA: TGTGCCAGCATTAGACACCTGAACACTGAAGCTTTCTTT.

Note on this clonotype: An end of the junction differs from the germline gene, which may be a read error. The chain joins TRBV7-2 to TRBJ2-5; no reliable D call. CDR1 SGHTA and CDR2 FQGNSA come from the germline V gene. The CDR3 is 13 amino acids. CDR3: CASSLAISEIQYF. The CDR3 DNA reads TGTGCCAGCAGCTTAGCTATCTCCGAGATCCAGTACTTC. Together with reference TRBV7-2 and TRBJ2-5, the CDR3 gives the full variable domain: GAGVSQSPSNKVTEKGKDVELRCDPISGHTALYWYRQSLGQGLEFLIYFQGNSAPDKSGLPSDRFSAERTGGSVSTLTIQRTQQEDSAVYLCASSLAISEIQYFGPGTRLLVL.

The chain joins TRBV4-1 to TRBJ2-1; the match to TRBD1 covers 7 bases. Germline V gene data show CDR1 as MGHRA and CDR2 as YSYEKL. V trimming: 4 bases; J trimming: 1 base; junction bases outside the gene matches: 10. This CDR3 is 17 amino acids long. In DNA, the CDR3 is TGCGCCAGCAGCCTGACTCGACAGGGTGGATCCTACAATGAGCAGTTCTTC. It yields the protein CASSLTRQGGSYNEQFF.

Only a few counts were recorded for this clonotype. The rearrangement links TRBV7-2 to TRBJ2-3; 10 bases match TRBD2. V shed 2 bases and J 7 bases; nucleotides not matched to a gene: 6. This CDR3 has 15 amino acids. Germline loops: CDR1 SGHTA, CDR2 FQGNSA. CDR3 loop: CASSLLAGALNTQYF. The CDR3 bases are TGTGCCAGCAGCTTACTAGCGGGGGCTCTGAATACGCAGTATTTT.

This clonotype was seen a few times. The DNA for the CDR3 is TGTGCCAGCAGTCCTTCGACAGGGCTTAACACTGAAGCTTTCTTT. Its protein product is CASSPSTGLNTEAFF. The J gene is TRBJ1-1, the V gene TRBV12-3 or TRBV12-4; 7 bases match TRBD1. There are 15 residues in the CDR3. V lost 5 bases and J lost 2; bases outside the gene matches: 8.

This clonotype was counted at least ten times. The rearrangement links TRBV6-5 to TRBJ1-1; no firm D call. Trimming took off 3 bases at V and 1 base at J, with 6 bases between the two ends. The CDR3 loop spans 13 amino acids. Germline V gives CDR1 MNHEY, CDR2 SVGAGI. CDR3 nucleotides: TGTGCCAGCAGTTATGGTGAGAACACTGAAGCTTTCTTT. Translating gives CASSYGENTEAFF.

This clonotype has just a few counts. The DNA of the CDR3 is TGCGCCAGCAGCTTCGGGTGGAGGGGACAGAACACTGAAGCTTTCTTT. The encoded protein is CASSFGWRGQNTEAFF. The genes are TRBV5-1 and TRBJ1-1; tentative D call: TRBD1 (6 bases). The germline CDR1 and CDR2 sequences are SGHRS and YFSETQ. Deletions cut 2 bases from V and 1 base from J, with 15 bases between. The CDR3 has 16 amino acids.

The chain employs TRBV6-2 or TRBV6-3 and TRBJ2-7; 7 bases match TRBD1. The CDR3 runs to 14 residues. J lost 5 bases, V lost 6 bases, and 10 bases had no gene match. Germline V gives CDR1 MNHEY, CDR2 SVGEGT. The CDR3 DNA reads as TGTGCCAGCAGACAATACAGGGGATGGGACGAGCAGTACGTC. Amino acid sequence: CASRQYRGWDEQYV.

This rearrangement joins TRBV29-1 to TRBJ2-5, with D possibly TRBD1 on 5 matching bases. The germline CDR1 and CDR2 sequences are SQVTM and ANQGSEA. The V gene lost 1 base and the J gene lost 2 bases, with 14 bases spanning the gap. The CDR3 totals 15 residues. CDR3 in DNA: TGCAGCGTTGAAGTTCCAGGACAAAATCAAGAGACCCAGTACTTC. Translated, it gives CSVEVPGQNQETQYF.

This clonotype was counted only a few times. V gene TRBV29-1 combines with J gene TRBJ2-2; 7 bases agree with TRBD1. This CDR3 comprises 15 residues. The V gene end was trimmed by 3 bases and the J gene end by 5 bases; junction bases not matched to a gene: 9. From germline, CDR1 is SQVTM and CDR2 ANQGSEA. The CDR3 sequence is CSVEYRGIETGELFF. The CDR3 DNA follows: TGCAGCGTTGAGTACAGGGGAATAGAGACCGGGGAGCTGTTTTTT.

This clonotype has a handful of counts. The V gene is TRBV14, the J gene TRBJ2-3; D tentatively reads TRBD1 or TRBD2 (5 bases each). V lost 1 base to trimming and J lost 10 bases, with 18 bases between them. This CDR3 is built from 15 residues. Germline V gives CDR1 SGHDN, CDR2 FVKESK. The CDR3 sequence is CASSQGGIAESSQYF. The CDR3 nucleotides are TGTGCCAGCAGCCAAGGGGGGATAGCTGAATCATCGCAGTATTTT. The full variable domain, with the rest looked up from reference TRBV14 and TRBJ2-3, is EAGVTQFPSHSVIEKGQTVTLRCDPISGHDNLYWYRRVMGKEIKFLLHFVKESKQDESGMPNNRFLAERTGGTYSTLKVQPAELEDSGVYFCASSQGGIAESSQYFGPGTRLTVL.

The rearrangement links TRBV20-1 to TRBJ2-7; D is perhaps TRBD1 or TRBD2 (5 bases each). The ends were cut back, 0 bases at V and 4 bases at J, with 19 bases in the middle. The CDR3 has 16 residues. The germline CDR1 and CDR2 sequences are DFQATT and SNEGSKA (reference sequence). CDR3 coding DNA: TGCAGTGCTAGAGATGTCGGGGCCATCAACTTTTACGAGCAGTACTTC. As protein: CSARDVGAINFYEQYF.

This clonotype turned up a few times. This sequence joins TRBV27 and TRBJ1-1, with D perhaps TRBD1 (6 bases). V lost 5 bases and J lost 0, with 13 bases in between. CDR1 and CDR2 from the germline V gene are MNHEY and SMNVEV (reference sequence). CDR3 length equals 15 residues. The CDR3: CASSPLQGLNTEAFF. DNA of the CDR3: TGTGCCAGCAGTCCACTACAGGGTTTGAACACTGAAGCTTTCTTT.